The TCR beta chain described here comes from a study of shared clonotypes between healthy human individuals. Whole-study context: Each donor contributed plates that comprised three CD4 naive, three CD4 memory, two CD8 naive and one CD8 memory.

The authors split each subset's genomic DNA evenly across several immunoSEQ plates. Original processing methods: Filtering differed, since immunoSEQ gave only junction sequences and no quality scores. The table came from immunoSEQ multiplex PCR; TCRdb's copy has only in-frame clones and leaves some out. That table furnishes V, J and clone size, whereas the DNA furnished D and trimming. The sample contains about 590,000 clones, about 95% of which appear only once. Findings of the study overall: Relative to memory subsets, naive subsets generally showed larger estimated richness.

This CDR3 has 14 amino acids. Per germline, CDR1 SGHTS and CDR2 YDEGEE. V was cut by 0 bases and J by 1 base, with 7 bases left in between. Terminally differentiated effector memory CD45RA+ cells were left out of the naive CD8 fraction, which was CD45RO-negative and positively selected for CCR7. About this clone itself: Its specificity is unknown.

The TCR comes from a woman in her thirties in good health. The V call is TRBV5-8, the J call TRBJ2-5; D unclear. Sequencing was done on a sample of naive CD8+ T cells sorted from blood. The CDR3 sequence is CASSLENSQETQYF. The CDR3 DNA follows: TGTGCCAGCAGCTTGGAAAATAGCCAAGAGACCCAGTACTTC. The whole variable domain, filled in from reference TRBV5-8 and TRBJ2-5, reads EAGVTQSPTHLIKTRGQQATLRCSPISGHTSVYWYQQALGLGLQFLLWYDEGEERNRGNFPPRFSGRQFPNYSSELNVNALELEDSALYLCASSLENSQETQYFGPGTRLLVL.